Detailed here is one T cell receptor (beta chain). The antigen remains undetermined. This table comes from immunoSEQ multiplex PCR, and its TCRdb copy is limited to in-frame clones, with some not included. The sample has more than 75,000 clones; roughly 90% are singletons. This entry belongs to a study of T cell responses to AZD1222 COVID-19 vaccine. Study-level points and caveats: Donor demographics were predominantly white British with a female majority; clonal diversity may be underestimated.

The CDR3 totals 13 residues. The V end was cut by 5 bases, the J end by 3 bases, with 8 bases between. The germline gives CDR1 MNHEY, CDR2 SVGAGI. This sequence originates from an adult who received the AZD1222 COVID-19 vaccine. V gene TRBV6-5 combines with J gene TRBJ2-1; weak D call: TRBD2 (5 bases). The specimen comprised peripheral blood, sampled 28 days after the second AZD1222 dose. DNA of the CDR3: TGTGCCAGCAGTCCCCGGGACTACAATGAGCAGTTCTTC. Protein: CASSPRDYNEQFF.